This T cell receptor beta chain was captured by sequencing in a study of CD8+CD57+ T cells in acquired aplastic anemia (dated by TCRdb to 2017 to 2018). For the wider study: On average, sorted CD4+ and CD8+ cells yielded 3.2 ug of extracted DNA, with a range of about 0.19 to 30 ug. A CD8+CD57+ expansion meant a frequency higher than the mean frequency seen in healthy subjects. Study-level results and caveats: Around 30 CD8+ CDR3 sequences were shared between patients and controls but appeared highly expressed in patients and within their immunodominant clones. No significant difference in CD8+ Simpson's diversity was found between patients and healthy controls (P=0.060).

Worth noting for this clonotype: Its specific antigen is unknown. No base qualities exist here, and no much larger clone lies one base off it.

The junction shows trimming of 5 bases on V and 0 bases on J, and the gene matches do not reach 13 bases of it. The germline V gene encodes CDR1 SGHAT and CDR2 FQNNGV. Reading from cysteine to phenylalanine, the CDR3 counts 19 amino acids. Just the 57-base CDR3 DNA is kept, in frame starting at base 1. Flow cytometry had shown CD8+CD57+ cell expansion in the patients selected for sequencing. Every patient had severe acquired aplastic anemia, diagnosed using the International Study of Aplastic Anemia and Agranulocytosis and Camitta criteria. Patients had received no therapy at the time of blood sampling. In this study, sorted CD4+ and CD8+ T cells from the blood of healthy subjects and of severe aplastic anemia patients had their TCR repertoires deep-sequenced. In the USA, patient enrollment took place under clinicaltrials.gov protocols 00001620, 01623167, 00001397, 00071045, 00081523 and 00961064. Ficoll-Paque density gradient centrifugation was used to isolate peripheral blood mononuclear cells. CD4+ and CD8+ T cells were sorted by FACS or magnetic beads before DNA extraction.

Profiling of TCR beta VDJ combinations and CDR3 sequences used genomic DNA as the template. An Illumina HiSeq 2000 was the platform used for TCR repertoire sequencing. As for the authors' bioinformatics: Repertoire assessment relied on Simpson's diversity index, CDR3 size and DJ length profiles, and TRBV/TRBJ rearrangement plots. The most abundant DNA sequence in the deep sequencing data was taken as the immunodominant clone. CDR3 amino acid sequences were screened for sharing across subjects and were compared with published repertoires and the VDJdb database. The public reads were reanalyzed by TCRdb: fastp trimming at Q25, MiXCR alignment, in-frame beta chains only. CDR3 protein sequences are deduplicated, and each keeps its most common genes and DNA. The authors' filters were not applied to this entry. The sample table holds some 140,000 distinct CDR3 sequences, of which roughly 49% were seen once. The ten largest clonotypes hold approximately 12% of the sample.

The TCR comes from a human donor with aplastic anemia. The sequenced sample consisted of sorted CD4+, CD8+, or CD8+CD57+ T cells (not recorded which) from PBMCs. The rearrangement joined TRBV11-2 to TRBJ2-4; TRBD1 lines up with 10 middle nucleotides. DNA sequence: TGTGCCAGCAGCCCTGAGGGGACAGGGGCGCTCCGAGCCAAAAACATTCAGTACTTC. Its amino acids are CASSPEGTGALRAKNIQYF.